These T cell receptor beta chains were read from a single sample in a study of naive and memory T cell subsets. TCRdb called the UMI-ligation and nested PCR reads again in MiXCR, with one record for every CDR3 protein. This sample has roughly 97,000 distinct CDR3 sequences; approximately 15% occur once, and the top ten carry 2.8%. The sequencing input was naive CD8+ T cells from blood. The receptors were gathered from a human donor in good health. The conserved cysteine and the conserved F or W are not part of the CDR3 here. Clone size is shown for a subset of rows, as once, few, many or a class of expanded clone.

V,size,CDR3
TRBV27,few,ASSFGGPQETQY
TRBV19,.,ATSRAGSYNEQF
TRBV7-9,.,ASSLPPGSSGGNQETQY
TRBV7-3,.,ASSPMTNNEQF
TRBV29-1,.,SAERGSGTGELF
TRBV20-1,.,SARDRKSGSTDTQY
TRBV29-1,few,SVDGTYH
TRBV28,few,ASSSTGVPYEQY
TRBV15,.,ATSSGAGANVLT
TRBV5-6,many,ASTSPRRQLLTDTQY
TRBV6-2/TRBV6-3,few,ASTLAPLGNEQF
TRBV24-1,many,ATSDSGTVNEQY
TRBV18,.,ASSPSQGLVEQF
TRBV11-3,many,ASSSRDVLSGANVLT
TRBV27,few,ASSKGGEQY
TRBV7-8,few,ASSAFFGTGNSPLH
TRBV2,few,ASSEERLLNSPLH
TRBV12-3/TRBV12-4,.,ASSSRIEYEQY
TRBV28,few,ASSSPTSGENYEQY
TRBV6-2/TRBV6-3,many,ASSYAPSGGTDTQY
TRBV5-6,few,ASSSGTGTEQY
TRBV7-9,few,ASSLASGLAGALEQY